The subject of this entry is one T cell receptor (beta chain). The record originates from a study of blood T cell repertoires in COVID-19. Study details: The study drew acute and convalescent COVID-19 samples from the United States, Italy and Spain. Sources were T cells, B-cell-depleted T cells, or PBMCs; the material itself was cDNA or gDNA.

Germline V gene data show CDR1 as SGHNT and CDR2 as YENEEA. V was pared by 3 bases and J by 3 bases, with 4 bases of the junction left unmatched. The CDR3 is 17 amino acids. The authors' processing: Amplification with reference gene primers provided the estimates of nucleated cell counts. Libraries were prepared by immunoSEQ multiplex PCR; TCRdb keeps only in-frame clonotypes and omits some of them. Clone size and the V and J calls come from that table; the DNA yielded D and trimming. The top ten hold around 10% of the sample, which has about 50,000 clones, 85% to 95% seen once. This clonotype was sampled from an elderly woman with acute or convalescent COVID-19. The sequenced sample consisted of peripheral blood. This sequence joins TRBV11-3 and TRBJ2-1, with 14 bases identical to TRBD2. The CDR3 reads CASSLFGTSGSYNEQFF. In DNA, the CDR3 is TGTGCCAGCAGCTTGTTCGGGACTAGCGGGAGCTACAATGAGCAGTTCTTC.